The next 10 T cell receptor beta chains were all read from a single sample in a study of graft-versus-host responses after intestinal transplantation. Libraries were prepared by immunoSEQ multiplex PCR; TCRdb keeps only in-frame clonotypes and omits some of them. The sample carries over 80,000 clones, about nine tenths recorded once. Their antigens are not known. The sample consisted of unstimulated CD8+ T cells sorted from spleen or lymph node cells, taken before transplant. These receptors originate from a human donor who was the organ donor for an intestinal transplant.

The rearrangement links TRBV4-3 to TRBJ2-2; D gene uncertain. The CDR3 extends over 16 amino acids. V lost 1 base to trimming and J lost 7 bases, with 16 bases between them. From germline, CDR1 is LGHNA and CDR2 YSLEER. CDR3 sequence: CASSQGRVPRSGELFF. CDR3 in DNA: TGCGCCAGCAGCCAAGGACGGGTACCGAGGAGCGGGGAGCTGTTTTTT.

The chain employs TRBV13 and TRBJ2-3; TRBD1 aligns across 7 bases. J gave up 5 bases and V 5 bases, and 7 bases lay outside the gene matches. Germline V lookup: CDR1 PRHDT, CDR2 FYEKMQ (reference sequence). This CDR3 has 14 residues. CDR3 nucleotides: TGTGCCAGCAGCCCTAGGGACAGCCAAGATACGCAGTATTTT. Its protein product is CASSPRDSQDTQYF.

CDR3 loop: CASSPQTGGKETQYF. The CDR3 DNA reads TGTGCCAGCAGCCCACAGACAGGGGGCAAAGAGACCCAGTACTTC. V and J are TRBV7-3 and TRBJ2-5, with 10 bases identical to TRBD1. V was clipped by 5 bases and J by 3 bases; unmatched bases: 6. Germline V gives CDR1 SGHTA, CDR2 FQGTGA. This CDR3 is 15 amino acids long.

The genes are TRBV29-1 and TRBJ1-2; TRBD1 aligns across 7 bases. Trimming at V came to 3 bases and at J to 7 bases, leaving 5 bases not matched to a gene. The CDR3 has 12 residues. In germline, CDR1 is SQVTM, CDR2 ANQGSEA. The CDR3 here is CSVDRGGRGYTF. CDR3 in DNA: TGCAGCGTTGATCGAGGGGGCCGTGGCTACACCTTC.

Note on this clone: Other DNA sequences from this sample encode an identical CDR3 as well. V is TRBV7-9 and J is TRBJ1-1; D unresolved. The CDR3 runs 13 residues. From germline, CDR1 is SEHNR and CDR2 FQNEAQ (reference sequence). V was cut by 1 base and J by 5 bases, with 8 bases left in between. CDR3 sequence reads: CASSLGGGTEAFF. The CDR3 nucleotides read TGTGCCAGCAGCTTAGGAGGAGGTACTGAAGCTTTCTTT.

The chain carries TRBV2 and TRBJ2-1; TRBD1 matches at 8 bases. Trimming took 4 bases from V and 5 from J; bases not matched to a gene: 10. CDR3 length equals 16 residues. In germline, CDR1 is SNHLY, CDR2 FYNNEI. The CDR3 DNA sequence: TGTGCCAGCAGTGGGACAGGGCTTACTGGACACAATGAGCAGTTCTTC. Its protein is CASSGTGLTGHNEQFF.

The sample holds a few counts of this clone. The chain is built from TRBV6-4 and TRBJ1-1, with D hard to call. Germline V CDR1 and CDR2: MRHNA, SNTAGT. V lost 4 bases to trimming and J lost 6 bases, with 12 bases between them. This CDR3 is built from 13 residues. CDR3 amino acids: CASSGGGGSEAFF. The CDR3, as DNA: TGTGCCAGCAGTGGGGGAGGAGGATCTGAAGCTTTCTTT.

CDR3 protein: CASSFRQQETQYF. DNA of the CDR3: TGTGCCAGCAGCTTCCGACAGCAAGAGACCCAGTACTTC. This sequence joins TRBV5-4 and TRBJ2-5; D might be TRBD1 (5 bases). The CDR3 totals 13 residues. Trimming took 2 bases from V and 2 from J, leaving 7 bases between them. Per the germline V gene, CDR1 is SGHNT and CDR2 is YYREEE (reference sequence).

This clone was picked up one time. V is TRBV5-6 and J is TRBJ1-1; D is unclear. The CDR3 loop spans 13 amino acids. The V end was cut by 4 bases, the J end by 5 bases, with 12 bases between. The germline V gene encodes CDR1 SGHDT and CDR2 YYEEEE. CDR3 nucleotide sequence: TGTGCCAGCAGCCGTGATGAGGGAACTGAAGCTTTCTTT. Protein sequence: CASSRDEGTEAFF.

CDR3 in amino acids: CAWTGSNEKLFF. The CDR3 DNA sequence: TGTGCCTGGACAGGGTCAAATGAAAAACTGTTTTTT. This chain joins TRBV30 and TRBJ1-4; D is perhaps TRBD1 (5 bases). Per germline, CDR1 GTSNPN and CDR2 SVGIG (reference sequence). V was cut by 4 bases and J by 5 bases, with 8 bases left in between. The CDR3 is 12 amino acids.